These T cell receptor beta chains were read from a single sample in a study of OX40 agonist ivuxolimab in advanced cancers. Produced via immunoSEQ multiplex PCR; TCRdb's table is partial and in-frame only. The sample yields approximately 71,000 clones, over 80% seen once. Here the sequenced sample was CD4+ or CD8+ T cells sorted from blood, taken in a trial of the OX40 agonist ivuxolimab. These receptor sequences come from an adult with an advanced solid tumor such as melanoma, head and neck, liver or kidney cancer. The CDR3 runs from the conserved cysteine through the conserved F or W. The D gene is left open where the match is weak. Expanded clones get a size class; other rows say once, few or many, or leave the size out.

TRBJ1-2 TRBV5-4 TRBD1 - TGTGCCAGCAGCTTTGTGACAGGGGCCGGCTATGGCTACACCTTC CASSFVTGAGYGYTF
TRBJ1-1 TRBV30 - few TGTGCCTGGAGTGTACAAGCAGGCACTGAAGCTTTCTTT CAWSVQAGTEAFF
TRBJ2-5 TRBV30 TRBD1 - TGTGCCTGGAACCTCTTTCAGGGGGATGGCCAGTACTTC CAWNLFQGDGQYF
TRBJ2-7 TRBV29-1 - - TGCAGCGTTGAACTCAAGCTAGCAGCCATCTACGAGCAGTACTTC CSVELKLAAIYEQYF
TRBJ1-2 TRBV28 TRBD1 - TGTGCCAGCAGAGATACCCGACAGGGGGAAGACTATGGCTACACCTTC CASRDTRQGEDYGYTF
TRBJ1-5 TRBV2 TRBD1 - TGTGCCAGCAGTGAACATGGGACAGGGAATCAGCCCCAGCATTTT CASSEHGTGNQPQHF
TRBJ1-6 TRBV4-1 - few TGCGCCAGCAGCCAAGCCGTGGCAGGGGATAATAATTCACCCCTCCACTTT CASSQAVAGDNNSPLHF
TRBJ2-5 TRBV27 - - TGTGCCAGCAGTGTAAGGGATTTAGAGACCCAGTACTTC CASSVRDLETQYF
TRBJ1-6 TRBV30 - - TGTGCCTGGAGTGTACTGGGTTCACCCCTCCACTTT CAWSVLGSPLHF
TRBJ1-2 TRBV5-4 TRBD1 few TGTGCCAGCAGCTTCGGCGGACAGGGGGGCTATGGCTACACCTTC CASSFGGQGGYGYTF
TRBJ2-7 TRBV6-5 TRBD2 once TGTGCCAGCAGTTTAGCTAGCGGGGATGCTACGAGAGAGCAGTACTTC CASSLASGDATREQYF
TRBJ2-5 TRBV11-2 - - TGTGCCAGCAGCCCCAGAACAGGGACGGAAGAGACCCAGTACTTC CASSPRTGTEETQYF
TRBJ1-6 TRBV4-1 - - TGCGCCAGCAGCCAAGATCTCCATGGGATTGTTTCGCGAAATTCACCCCTCCACTTT CASSQDLHGIVSRNSPLHF
TRBJ2-1 TRBV7-8 TRBD2 - TGTGCCAGCAGCTTAGCCGGGACTAGCCGCTACAATGAGCAGTTCTTC CASSLAGTSRYNEQFF
TRBJ1-2 TRBV5-1 - - TGCGCCAGCAGCTTGAACTACGGGCTCGAGGGCGAAGGCTACACCTTC CASSLNYGLEGEGYTF
TRBJ2-5 TRBV14 TRBD2 - TGTGCCAGCAGCTGGGGACTAGCGGGAGGTGAGACCCAGTACTTC CASSWGLAGGETQYF
TRBJ2-7 TRBV18 TRBD1 - TGTGCCAGCTCACCCTTACAGGGGGCCTACGAGCAGTACTTC CASSPLQGAYEQYF
TRBJ2-3 TRBV5-1 - - TGCGCCAGCAGCTCAATCCGACAGACAGATACGCAGTATTTT CASSSIRQTDTQYF